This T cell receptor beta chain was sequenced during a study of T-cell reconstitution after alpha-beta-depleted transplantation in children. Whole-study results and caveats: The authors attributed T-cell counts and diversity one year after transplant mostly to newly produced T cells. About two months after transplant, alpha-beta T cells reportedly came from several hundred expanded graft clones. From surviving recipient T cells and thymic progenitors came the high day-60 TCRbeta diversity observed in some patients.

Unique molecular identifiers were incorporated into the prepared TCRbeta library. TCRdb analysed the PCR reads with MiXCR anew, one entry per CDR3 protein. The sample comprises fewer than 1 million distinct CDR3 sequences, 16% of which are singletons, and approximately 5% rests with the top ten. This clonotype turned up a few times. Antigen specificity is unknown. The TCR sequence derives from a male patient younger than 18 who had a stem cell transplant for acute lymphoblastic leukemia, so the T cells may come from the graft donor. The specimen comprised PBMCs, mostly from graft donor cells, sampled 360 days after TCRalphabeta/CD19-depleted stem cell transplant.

The CDR3 nucleotides are TGTGCCAGCAGCCAAGGATGGAGGGCCGTGTCGGGCGAGCAGTACTTC. Its translation is CASSQGWRAVSGEQYF. V is TRBV3-1 and J is TRBJ2-7; D perhaps matches TRBD2 (6 bases). The CDR3 is 16 residues long. Germline-derived CDR1 and CDR2 are LGHDT and YNNKEL (reference sequence). V was pared by 1 base and J by 6 bases, with 19 bases between.